The following is a T cell receptor beta chain sequence with its context. Which antigen it targets is not known. Base qualities were left out, and no much larger clone turns up one base away. This record belongs to a study of blood T cell repertoires in COVID-19 (dated by TCRdb to 2019 to 2021). Describing the broader study: Collaborator samples came from the United States, Italy and Spain and covered acute and convalescent phases of COVID-19. The prospective study material was composed of cDNA or gDNA derived from T cells, B-cell-depleted T cells, or PBMCs. The dataset comprised deeply sampled blood TCRbeta repertoires from subjects exposed to, actively infected with, or recovered from COVID-19. The repertoires were made available in a free public database intended to serve as a resource for research on the immune response to SARS-CoV-2. Samples were obtained from the ongoing ImmuneRACE study (first 160 participants) and from about 1,300 subjects provided by 6 global collaborators. Nearly every sample came with metadata listing a de-identified subject ID, COVID-19 status, age in years and sex. HLA class I and class II types, where available, came from metadata supplied by the sample provider rather than from assay-based typing. General conclusions and limits of the study: The amount of clinical and demographic metadata varied by source and participant and was provided uncurated.

TCRbeta CDR3 regions were amplified from genomic DNA by means of the immunoSEQ Assay, a bias-controlled multiplex PCR. The source study handled its data this way. The number of nucleated cells in each sample was estimated by amplification of reference gene primers within the assay. Sequence reads were collapsed and filtered to measure the absolute abundance of every unique TCRbeta CDR3 rearrangement. Productive Simpson clonality was computed per sample as the square root of Simpson's diversity index over productive rearrangements. TCRdb retrieved this table from immuneACCESS and kept in-frame rearrangements only. Not all clones are present; in checked studies, unresolved V genes account for under half, and no reason is known for the remainder. Clonal size and the V and J genes are those of that table, whereas D and trimming came from the DNA. The sample contains around 200,000 clones, approximately 87% of them found a single time. Around 21% of the sample is taken by the ten largest.

Collaborating institutions collected whole blood in K2EDTA tubes following their own protocols. For TCRbeta analysis, collaborators shipped samples as frozen whole blood, isolated PBMCs, or DNA extracted from either of those sample types. The sample was peripheral blood. The clonotype comes from a man in his 70s with active or convalescent COVID-19.

The sequence in DNA is TGTGCCTGGAGTGTACAGCGGAGCTATGGCTACACCTTC. It is translated as CAWSVQRSYGYTF. The receptor chain draws on TRBV30 and TRBJ1-2; no D segment can be confidently identified. V is clipped by 0 bases and J by 4 bases, and the sequence between their germline boundaries is 9 bases long. The germline V gene encodes CDR1 GTSNPN and CDR2 SVGIG (reference sequence). Reading from cysteine to phenylalanine, the CDR3 counts 13 amino acids. The entry retains the CDR3 DNA only, 39 bases that are in frame from base 1.